The 5 T cell receptor beta chains reported below all come from one sample, sequenced in a study of T cells in Graves' hyperthyroidism and ophthalmopathy (dated 2019 in TCRdb). Library creation used multiplex PCR. Sequencing instrument: Illumina HiSeq 2000. The TCR beta CDR3 regions were amplified from the RNA transcripts. The TCR CDR3 was subjected to a first round of RT-PCR using the HTBI primer set and the Qiagen OneStep RT-PCR kit. Starting from the raw public reads, TCRdb applied fastp trimming at Q25, assembled clones with MiXCR and retained in-frame beta chains. Rows are unified per CDR3 protein, each entry keeping the most common DNA and genes. This sample comprises around 540,000 distinct CDR3 sequences, about 16% of them detected only once. The ten largest clones take up 25% to 30% of the sample. Sequencing was done on a sample of blood. The receptor source for this set is a woman in her twenties or thirties with Graves' ophthalmopathy.

There are a few counts of this clonotype. The chain has TRBV4-3 and TRBJ1-2; D remains unclear. The germline V gene has CDR1 LGHNA and CDR2 YSLEER. The CDR3 sequence is 15 residues long. Deletions cut 3 bases from V and 0 bases from J, with 11 bases between. CDR3 sequence reads: CASSQGSVPNYGYTF. The DNA for the CDR3 is TGCGCCAGCAGCCAGGGGTCTGTCCCTAACTATGGCTACACCTTC.

J is TRBJ2-2 and V is TRBV7-6; D might be TRBD2 (5 bases). V was trimmed by 7 bases and J by 1 base, leaving 7 bases between them. The germline gives CDR1 SGHVS, CDR2 FNYEAQ. The CDR3 contains 13 residues. The CDR3 DNA is TGTGCCAGCACTCGGGGGAACACCGGGGAGCTGTTTTTT. Its protein product is CASTRGNTGELFF.

In this sample, this clonotype turned up many times. This chain uses TRBV20-1 with TRBJ2-5; D call uncertain. Germline loops: CDR1 DFQATT, CDR2 SNEGSKA (reference sequence). The V end lost 6 bases, the J end lost 1 base, and 6 bases lay between the germline ends. The CDR3 spans 11 residues. CDR3 amino acids: CSAVIQETQYF. CDR3 bases: TGCAGTGCCGTAATCCAAGAGACCCAGTACTTC.

There are many counts of this clonotype. The V call is TRBV20-1, the J call TRBJ2-5, with D perhaps TRBD1 or TRBD2 (6 bases each). The germline V and J ends were trimmed by 0 bases and 4 bases, with 18 bases remaining between them. Germline V gene data show CDR1 as DFQATT and CDR2 as SNEGSKA (reference sequence). This CDR3 comprises 16 residues. CDR3 in amino acids: CSARDEGGSMRETQYF. DNA of the CDR3: TGCAGTGCTAGAGATGAGGGGGGAAGTATGCGAGAGACCCAGTACTTC.

The table lists this clonotype with a few counts. The J gene is TRBJ2-7, the V gene TRBV6-1; 9 bases are a match to TRBD1. The CDR3 has 14 residues. V was clipped by 7 bases and J by 3 bases; unmatched bases: 7. Germline assignment: CDR1 MNHNS and CDR2 SASEGT. The CDR3 sequence is CASKTGTGNYEQYF. In nucleotides, the CDR3 is TGTGCCAGCAAAACCGGGACAGGGAACTACGAGCAGTACTTC.